This T cell receptor beta chain was recorded in a study of long-term antiretroviral therapy in people with HIV. Germline V CDR1 and CDR2: MNHNS, SASEGT. The length of the CDR3 is 15 residues. With V trimmed by 4 bases and J by 6 bases, 9 bases remained unmatched. Study outcomes and limitations: Subsequent to ART, diversity was augmented yet persisted below that of transplant donor controls. HIV repertoires showed narrower CDR3 length ranges than controls.

A v3.0 immunoSEQ assay was performed at survey level. Using immunoSEQ multiplex PCR, the repertoire was profiled, and TCRdb retains in-frame clones only, with some absent. This sample has under 45,000 clones, with about 90% found just once. Among participants with HIV, every one received treatment in the United States. In regard to this clone: Its specificity is not known.

The J gene is TRBJ2-5, the V gene TRBV6-1; 9 bases fit TRBD2. The starting material was unsorted PBMCs, obtained 1.2 years after starting antiretroviral therapy. This clonotype was sampled from a woman between 45 and 60 years old with HIV. CDR3 protein: CASSVDSAGGKTQYF. The CDR3 nucleotides are TGTGCCAGCAGTGTAGACTCAGCGGGGGGAAAGACCCAGTACTTC.